The 20 T cell receptor beta chains given below trace back to one sample, sequenced in a study of blood T cell repertoires in COVID-19. The data were produced by immunoSEQ multiplex PCR, yet TCRdb's version contains in-frame clones alone and is incomplete. The profile shows 250,000 to 350,000 clones, approximately 90% of them singletons. The sequencing sample was made of PBMCs or T cells enriched from blood (not recorded which). The source is a woman under 30 who had recovered from COVID-19.

The chain joins TRBV6-5 to TRBJ2-2, with D unresolved. V was cut by 6 bases and J by 3 bases, with 5 bases left in between. CDR1 is MNHEY and CDR2 is SVGAGI in the germline V gene. CDR3 length equals 12 residues. In DNA, the CDR3 is TGTGCCAGCAGAAGAGACACCGGGGAGCTGTTTTTT. It translates to CASRRDTGELFF.

This chain joins TRBV30 and TRBJ2-1; 12 bases fit TRBD2. Trimming at V came to 2 bases and at J to 7 bases, leaving 12 bases not matched to a gene. There are 17 residues in the CDR3. Germline CDR1 GTSNPN, CDR2 SVGIG (reference sequence). The CDR3 is CAWSLGLAGPCWNEQFF. CDR3 bases: TGTGCCTGGAGTCTAGGACTAGCGGGACCCTGTTGGAATGAGCAGTTCTTC.

The rearrangement links TRBV20-1 to TRBJ2-7; no clear D gene. Germline loops: CDR1 DFQATT, CDR2 SNEGSKA (reference sequence). The CDR3 length is 11 residues. V was pared by 7 bases and J by 0 bases, with 7 bases between. As DNA, the CDR3 is TGCAGTGTACACAACTCCTACGAGCAGTACTTC. Protein: CSVHNSYEQYF.

This clone appeared a single time. The V gene is TRBV5-6, the J gene TRBJ2-7, with a tentative D call TRBD1 (6 bases). The CDR3 is 15 amino acids. V was clipped by 4 bases and J by 2 bases, with 16 bases between them. Germline CDR1 is SGHDT and CDR2 is YYEEEE. This chain's CDR3 is CASSGGGSRTYEQYF. For the CDR3, the DNA is TGTGCCAGCAGCGGGGGCGGCTCGAGGACCTACGAGCAGTACTTC.

The V call is TRBV11-2, the J call TRBJ2-3, with 8 bases aligning to TRBD1. Germline loops: CDR1 SGHAT, CDR2 FQNNGV. Losses at the gene ends were 5 bases for V and 3 bases for J; bases not matched to a gene: 10. The CDR3 covers 16 residues. Written as DNA, the CDR3 is TGTGCCAGCAGCCAGCTGGCAGGGGGCTTGACAGATACGCAGTATTTT. Amino acids: CASSQLAGGLTDTQYF.

The chain joins TRBV6-1 to TRBJ2-7, with 7 nucleotides matching TRBD2. Germline V CDR1 and CDR2: MNHNS, SASEGT. Trimming removed 3 bases from V and 7 bases from J; junction bases left unmatched: 9. This CDR3 spans 14 amino acids. DNA of the CDR3: TGTGCCAGCAGTGAGAGCGGGACGCTCAAGGAGCAGTACTTC. Protein product: CASSESGTLKEQYF.

V is TRBV5-1 and J is TRBJ2-7, with D possibly TRBD1 on 5 matching bases. The CDR3 covers 15 residues. V was pared by 0 bases and J by 6 bases, with 16 bases between. Germline V gene sequence: CDR1 SGHRS, CDR2 YFSETQ. The CDR3, as DNA: TGCGCCAGCAGCTTGGGGCAGGGCGTGTTGTCCGAGCAGTACTTC. It yields the protein CASSLGQGVLSEQYF.

This chain links TRBV19 with TRBJ2-7; TRBD2 aligns across 11 bases. Germline lookup yields CDR1 LNHDA and CDR2 SQIVND (reference sequence). Trimming took 4 bases from V and 1 from J; bases not matched to a gene: 3. The CDR3 is 15 residues long. CDR3 loop: CASSTGTSGSYEQYF. The DNA of the CDR3 is TGTGCCAGTAGTACCGGGACTAGCGGATCCTACGAGCAGTACTTC.

This clone has just a few counts. This chain connects TRBV6-5 to TRBJ1-1; tentatively, D is TRBD1 (5 bases). This CDR3 region has 14 residues. Trimming cost V 6 bases and J 5 bases, with 16 bases left between them. Germline V CDR1 and CDR2: MNHEY, SVGAGI. The CDR3 region has the DNA TGTGCCAGCAGCCGGGACTCCATGGAGACTGAAGCTTTCTTT. Encoded protein: CASSRDSMETEAFF.

This clone was counted once. The chain employs TRBV18 and TRBJ1-1, with 7 positions matching TRBD1. CDR1 and CDR2 from the germline V gene are KGHSH and LQKENI. Germline trimming cut 2 bases from V and 4 bases from J; bases unmatched to any gene: 10. The CDR3 covers 16 residues. CDR3 bases: TGTGCCAGCTCACCATCAGCCGGGACAGTTTCCACTGAAGCTTTCTTT. It yields the protein CASSPSAGTVSTEAFF.

The chain employs TRBV7-3 and TRBJ2-1, with 10 bases aligning to TRBD2. The germline V gene encodes CDR1 SGHTA and CDR2 FQGTGA. Trimming removed 1 base from V and 6 bases from J; junction bases left unmatched: 9. The CDR3 extends over 17 amino acids. CDR3 DNA sequence: TGTGCCAGCAGCTTAAATTTCCCTAGCGGGAGTTTCAATGAGCAGTTCTTC. This sequence encodes CASSLNFPSGSFNEQFF. The whole variable domain, filled in from reference TRBV7-3 and TRBJ2-1, reads GAGVSQTPSNKVTEKGKYVELRCDPISGHTALYWYRQSLGQGPEFLIYFQGTGAADDSGLPNDRFFAVRPEGSVSTLKIQRTERGDSAVYLCASSLNFPSGSFNEQFFGPGTRLTVL.

The CDR3 loop reads CASSRRADNYGYTF. The CDR3 DNA reads TGTGCCAGTAGTAGGAGGGCGGATAACTATGGCTACACCTTC. The J gene is TRBJ1-2, the V gene TRBV19; D remains ambiguous. Germline V gene lookup returns CDR1 LNHDA and CDR2 SQIVND (reference sequence). The CDR3 covers 14 residues. V gave up 4 bases and J gave up 1 base, with 10 bases separating them.

The genes are TRBV5-6 and TRBJ1-6; no definite D call. The CDR3 is made up of 14 amino acids. Germline V CDR1 and CDR2: SGHDT, YYEEEE. Trimming took 0 bases from V and 9 from J, leaving 10 bases between them. Here the CDR3 reads CASSLGGFSSPLHF. In nucleotides, the CDR3 is TGTGCCAGCAGCTTGGGAGGGTTTAGTTCACCCCTCCACTTT.

This chain joins TRBV5-1 and TRBJ2-7; 7 nucleotides align to TRBD2. The V segment lost 4 bases and the J segment 5 bases; nucleotides outside the gene matches: 15. The CDR3 runs 16 residues. The V gene's germline CDR1 is SGHRS and CDR2 YFSETQ. The CDR3 is CASSDRAGSQIDEQYF. The CDR3 DNA reads as TGCGCCAGCAGCGATCGAGCGGGGTCGCAGATAGACGAGCAGTACTTC.

The J gene is TRBJ2-2, the V gene TRBV4-2, with 7 bases aligning to TRBD2. J lost 1 base, V lost 1 base, and 6 bases had no gene match. This CDR3 spans 17 amino acids. Germline CDR1 LGHNA, CDR2 YNFKEQ. In DNA form, the CDR3 reads TGTGCCAGCAGCCAAGGGCAGTTAGCGGGGAACACCGGGGAGCTGTTTTTT. Amino acid sequence: CASSQGQLAGNTGELFF.

The V gene is TRBV28, the J gene TRBJ1-1; 9 nucleotides match TRBD1. The CDR3 spans 14 residues. With V trimmed by 4 bases and J by 6 bases, 6 bases remained unmatched. Germline CDR1 reads MDHEN; CDR2 reads SYDVKM. This CDR3 is CASSSGTGWPEAFF. Here the CDR3 DNA reads TGTGCCAGCAGTTCCGGGACAGGGTGGCCTGAAGCTTTCTTT. The variable domain in full, completed from reference TRBV28 and TRBJ1-1, reads DVKVTQSSRYLVKRTGEKVFLECVQDMDHENMFWYRQDPGLGLRLIYFSYDVKMKEKGDIPEGYSVSREKKERFSLILESASTNQTSMYLCASSSGTGWPEAFFGQGTRLTVV.

The V call is TRBV23-1, the J call TRBJ2-1; TRBD2 matches 7 bases. TRBV23-1 is recorded as an ORF, its role being uncertain. Losses at the gene ends were 10 bases for V and 0 bases for J; bases not matched to a gene: 15. This CDR3 has 17 residues. The CDR3 is CAINLAIASGSYNEQFF. In DNA, the CDR3 is TGCGCCATTAATCTCGCAATAGCTAGCGGCTCCTACAATGAGCAGTTCTTC.

This rearrangement joins TRBV7-7 to TRBJ2-7, with D possibly being TRBD2 (7 bases). V shed 5 bases and J shed 4 bases, with 18 bases lying between them. Germline CDR1 reads SSHAT; CDR2 reads FNYEAQ (reference sequence). The CDR3 runs 15 residues. In nucleotides, the CDR3 is TGTGCCAGCAGCCCGGGGGCGGGGCGGGGGTACGAGCAGTACTTC. Residues: CASSPGAGRGYEQYF.

V and J are TRBV7-9 and TRBJ2-5, with TRBD2 as a possible D gene (6 bases). V dropped 4 bases and J dropped 3 bases, with 15 bases sitting between them. Germline V gene data show CDR1 as SEHNR and CDR2 as FQNEAQ (reference sequence). The CDR3 contains 15 residues. DNA of the CDR3: TGTGCCAGCAGCTCGTGGGACTTTGGGGAAGAGACCCAGTACTTC. This translates into CASSSWDFGEETQYF.

V gene TRBV6-1 combines with J gene TRBJ1-5; 7 bases map to TRBD1. The CDR3 sequence is 18 residues long. Per the germline V gene, CDR1 is MNHNS and CDR2 is SASEGT. The J segment lost 2 bases and the V segment lost 3 bases, leaving 13 bases of the junction unmatched. CDR3: CASSEGIGGGFRNQPQHF. The CDR3 DNA is TGTGCCAGCAGTGAGGGAATAGGGGGCGGATTCCGCAATCAGCCCCAGCATTTT.